This TCR beta chain was documented in a study of blood T cell repertoires in COVID-19. Study-level information: Both acute and convalescent COVID-19 samples were obtained from the United States, Italy and Spain. PBMCs, B-cell-depleted T cells, or T cells were the source of the cDNA or gDNA that made up the material.

As originally analysed: Estimates of nucleated cell counts were drawn from the amplification of reference gene primers. Repertoires were generated with immunoSEQ multiplex PCR, while TCRdb's copy carries only in-frame clones and drops some. The V and J calls and the clone size are those of that table, but D and trimming were determined from the DNA. The sample shows about 160,000 clones, 85% to 95% of them seen only once. This CDR3 is built from 15 residues. Germline CDR1 reads SNHLY; CDR2 reads FYNNEI. V lost 6 bases and J 0 bases, leaving 11 bases between the germline ends. The chain joins TRBV2 to TRBJ1-4, with D unclear. The receptor was derived from a woman aged 45 to 65 with acute or convalescent COVID-19. Input material: peripheral blood. The CDR3 spells CASRVTVATNEKLFF. The CDR3 DNA sequence: TGTGCCAGCAGGGTAACGGTTGCAACTAATGAAAAACTGTTTTTT.